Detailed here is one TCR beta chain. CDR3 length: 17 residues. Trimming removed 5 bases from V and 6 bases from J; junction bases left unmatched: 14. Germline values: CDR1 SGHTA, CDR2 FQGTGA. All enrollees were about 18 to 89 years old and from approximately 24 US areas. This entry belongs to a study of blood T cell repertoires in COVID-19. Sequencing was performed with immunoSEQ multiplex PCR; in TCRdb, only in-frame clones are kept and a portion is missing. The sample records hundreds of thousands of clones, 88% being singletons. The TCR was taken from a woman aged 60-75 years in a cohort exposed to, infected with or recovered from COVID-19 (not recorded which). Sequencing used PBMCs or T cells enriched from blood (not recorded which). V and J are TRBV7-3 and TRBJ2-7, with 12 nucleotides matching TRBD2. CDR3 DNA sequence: TGTGCCAGCAGCCTCGGACTAGCGGGGTCACTCCAGTCCGAGCAGTACTTC. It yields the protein CASSLGLAGSLQSEQYF.